The 16 T cell receptor beta chains listed next were all sequenced from one sample in a study of T cell responses to AZD1222 COVID-19 vaccine (dated by TCRdb to the early 2020s). This specimen's time point label, per the study, means: about 28 days (+/-7) after the second vaccine dose. This specimen's treatment or condition label, interpreted: meningococcal conjugate vaccine given as trial control. Receptor libraries were prepared by the immunoSEQ multiplex PCR assay. TCRdb stores this immuneACCESS table with in-frame sequences only. Part of the clones is absent; in the studies checked, under half of the shortfall reflects unresolved V genes, and no reason is known for the rest. The sample table records about 190,000 clones; more than 90% of these occur just once. About 3.6% of the sample rests with the top ten. The starting material was peripheral blood, obtained 28 days after the second dose of the MenACWY control vaccine. These TCRs come from an adult who received the MenACWY meningococcal vaccine as a control.

The chain recombines TRBV6-6 with TRBJ1-4; D is unresolved. The CDR3 sequence is 13 residues long. Trimming took 11 bases from V and 8 from J, leaving 18 bases between them. Germline V gives CDR1 MNHNY, CDR2 SVGAGI (reference sequence). The CDR3 nucleotides are TGTGCCTCAGAGGTTGGCAGTGGGGAAAAACTGTTTTTT. Translating gives CASEVGSGEKLFF.

The chain combines TRBV6-2 or TRBV6-3 with TRBJ1-5; perhaps TRBD1 as D (5 bases). Germline lookup yields CDR1 MNHEY and CDR2 SVGEGT. Trimming shortened V by 4 bases and J by 6 bases, and 16 bases separated the two germline ends. This CDR3 region has 15 residues. The CDR3 region is CASSSRDAVSQPQHF. The CDR3 bases are TGTGCCAGCAGTTCCCGGGACGCTGTAAGTCAGCCCCAGCATTTT.

This clone was picked up one time. This sequence joins TRBV7-2 and TRBJ1-5; possibly TRBD1 for D (5 bases). Germline V gene sequence: CDR1 SGHTA, CDR2 FQGNSA. CDR3 length: 16 residues. V was cut by 3 bases and J by 2 bases, with 14 bases left in between. The CDR3 DNA reads TGTGCCAGCAGCTTGGGGAAGATGGGGCGCAATCAGCCCCAGCATTTT. Translated: CASSLGKMGRNQPQHF.

This chain joins TRBV3-1 (or the pseudogene TRBV3-2) and TRBJ2-7; the match to TRBD1 covers 8 bases. V dropped 1 base and J dropped 0; count of bases not matched to a gene: 8. This CDR3 comprises 17 residues. Germline CDR1 and CDR2: LGHDT and YNNKEL (reference sequence). The CDR3 sequence: CASSQGIRTGPSYEQYF. DNA for the CDR3: TGTGCCAGCAGCCAAGGGATCCGGACAGGGCCCTCCTACGAGCAGTACTTC.

This clone has a handful of counts. V is TRBV5-1 and J is TRBJ1-2; unclear D gene. The CDR3 totals 14 residues. Trimming stripped 1 base from V and 2 bases from J, with 9 bases between. Germline-derived CDR1 and CDR2 are SGHRS and YFSETQ. The CDR3 DNA reads TGCGCCAGCAGCTTGACGAACTCCAACTATGGCTACACCTTC. Its protein product is CASSLTNSNYGYTF. The variable domain in full, with the rest retrieved from reference TRBV5-1 and TRBJ1-2, is KAGVTQTPRYLIKTRGQQVTLSCSPISGHRSVSWYQQTPGQGLQFLFEYFSETQRNKGNFPGRFSGRQFSNSRSEMNVSTLELGDSALYLCASSLTNSNYGYTFGSGTRLTVV.

In nucleotides, the CDR3 is TGTGCCAGCAGCTTACCGTACTCTGGGGCCAACGTCCTGACTTTC. It specifies CASSLPYSGANVLTF. The V call is TRBV13, the J call TRBJ2-6, with D unclear. The V end lost 2 bases, the J end lost 0 bases, and 5 bases lay between the germline ends. CDR3 length: 15 residues. Germline assignment: CDR1 PRHDT and CDR2 FYEKMQ (reference sequence).

The rearrangement joins TRBV18 to TRBJ2-5; D is undetermined. V was trimmed by 1 base and J by 5 bases, leaving 14 bases between them. CDR1 and CDR2 from the germline V gene are KGHSH and LQKENI. This CDR3 has 15 residues. CDR3 coding DNA: TGTGCCAGCTCACCACGCCCGGAAAGGCAGGAGACCCAGTACTTC. Protein: CASSPRPERQETQYF. Variable domain in full (rest from reference TRBV18 and TRBJ2-5): NAGVMQNPRHLVRRRGQEARLRCSPMKGHSHVYWYRQLPEEGLKFMVYLQKENIIDESGMPKERFSAEFPKEGPSILRIQQVVRGDSAAYFCASSPRPERQETQYFGPGTRLLVL.

This clone was detected once. The V gene is TRBV9, the J gene TRBJ2-3, with D hard to call. The CDR3 contains 15 residues. The V and J ends lost 0 bases and 3 bases respectively, with 11 bases between them. Germline V gives CDR1 SGDLS, CDR2 YYNGEE. This CDR3 is CASSVGEPSTDTQYF. In nucleotides, the CDR3 is TGTGCCAGCAGCGTAGGCGAACCCTCTACAGATACGCAGTATTTT.

The rearrangement joins TRBV5-5 to TRBJ1-5; D unclear. Trimming left V 2 bases short and J 3 bases short, with 6 bases between. Germline assignment: CDR1 SGHKS and CDR2 YYEKEE (reference sequence). The CDR3 consists of 13 residues. CDR3 residues: CASSLSDNQPQHF. For the CDR3, the DNA is TGTGCCAGCAGCTTATCAGACAATCAGCCCCAGCATTTT.

This clone was found once. The rearrangement joins TRBV12-3 or TRBV12-4 to TRBJ1-1; no clear D gene. V lost 6 bases and J 2 bases, leaving 10 bases between the germline ends. This CDR3 is 13 amino acids long. Here the CDR3 reads CASSPPANTEAFF. CDR3 coding DNA: TGTGCCAGCAGCCCACCGGCTAACACTGAAGCTTTCTTT.

The V gene is TRBV11-2, the J gene TRBJ1-2; tentatively, D is TRBD1 (5 bases). V lost 3 bases to trimming and J lost 5 bases, with 13 bases between them. The CDR3 runs 14 residues. The V gene's germline CDR1 is SGHAT and CDR2 FQNNGV. The CDR3 protein is CASSFDRKIYGYTF. DNA for the CDR3: TGTGCCAGCAGCTTTGACAGAAAAATTTATGGCTACACCTTC.

The chain links TRBV5-1 to TRBJ1-3, with D unclear. CDR1 is SGHRS, CDR2 YFSETQ, per germline. This CDR3 is built from 15 residues. Trimming took off 0 bases at V and 4 bases at J, with 11 bases between the two ends. This chain's CDR3 is CASSLELESGNTIYF. The CDR3 bases are TGCGCCAGCAGCTTGGAGTTGGAATCCGGAAACACCATATATTTT.

This clone appeared once. The chain recombines TRBV6-4 with TRBJ2-3; 9 positions agree with TRBD2. Per the germline V gene, CDR1 is MRHNA and CDR2 is SNTAGT. J was trimmed by 0 bases and V by 6 bases; bases with no gene match: 4. There are 15 residues in the CDR3. CDR3 coding DNA: TGTGCCAGCAGCTTACTAGCGGGTAGCACAGATACGCAGTATTTT. Translated, it gives CASSLLAGSTDTQYF.

The chain couples TRBV29-1 to TRBJ1-2; TRBD1 matches 7 bases. V was pared by 6 bases and J by 3 bases, with 7 bases of the junction left unmatched. This CDR3 is 13 amino acids long. Germline V lookup: CDR1 SQVTM, CDR2 ANQGSEA. CDR3 sequence: CSVAGTADYGYTF. In nucleotides, the CDR3 is TGCAGCGTCGCTGGGACAGCAGACTATGGCTACACCTTC.

The rearrangement joins TRBV27 to TRBJ1-1; 7 nucleotides agree with TRBD1. V gave up 5 bases and J gave up 3 bases; unmatched junction bases: 12. Germline CDR1 and CDR2: MNHEY and SMNVEV (reference sequence). CDR3 length: 16 residues. This CDR3 is CASSPPRDRGYTEAFF. Written as DNA, the CDR3 is TGTGCCAGCAGTCCCCCTAGGGACAGAGGTTACACTGAAGCTTTCTTT.

V is TRBV7-2 and J is TRBJ1-2, with D unclear. CDR1 is SGHTA and CDR2 is FQGNSA in the germline V gene. The CDR3 contains 14 residues. V was pared by 1 base and J by 2 bases, with 8 bases between. In DNA, the CDR3 is TGTGCCAGCAGCTTAGATCTAGGAAACTATGGCTACACCTTC. This sequence encodes CASSLDLGNYGYTF. The entire variable domain, with the rest obtained from reference TRBV7-2 and TRBJ1-2, is as follows: GAGVSQSPSNKVTEKGKDVELRCDPISGHTALYWYRQSLGQGLEFLIYFQGNSAPDKSGLPSDRFSAERTGGSVSTLTIQRTQQEDSAVYLCASSLDLGNYGYTFGSGTRLTVV.